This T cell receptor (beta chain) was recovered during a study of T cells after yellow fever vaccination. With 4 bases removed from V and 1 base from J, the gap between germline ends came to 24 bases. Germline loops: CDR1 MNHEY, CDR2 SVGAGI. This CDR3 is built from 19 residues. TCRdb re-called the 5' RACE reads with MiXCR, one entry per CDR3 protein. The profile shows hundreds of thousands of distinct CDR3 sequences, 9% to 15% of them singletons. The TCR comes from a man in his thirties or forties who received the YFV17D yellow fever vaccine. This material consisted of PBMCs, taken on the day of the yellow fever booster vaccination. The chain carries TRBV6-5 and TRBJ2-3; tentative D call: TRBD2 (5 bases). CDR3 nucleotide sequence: TGTGCCAGCAGTTTTACTGCGGAACTAGACCAAACTGGCACAGATACGCAGTATTTT. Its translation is CASSFTAELDQTGTDTQYF.